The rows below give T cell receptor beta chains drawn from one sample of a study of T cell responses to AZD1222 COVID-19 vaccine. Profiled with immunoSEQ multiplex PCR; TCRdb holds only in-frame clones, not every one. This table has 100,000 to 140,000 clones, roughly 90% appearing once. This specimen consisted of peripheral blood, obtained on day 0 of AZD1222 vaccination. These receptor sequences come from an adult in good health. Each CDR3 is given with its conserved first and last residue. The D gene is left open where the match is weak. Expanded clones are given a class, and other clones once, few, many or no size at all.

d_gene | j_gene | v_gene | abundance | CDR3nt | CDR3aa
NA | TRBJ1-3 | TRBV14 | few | TGTGCCAGCAGCCAAGAAGCTTCCCCCATCTCTGGAAACACCATATATTTT | CASSQEASPISGNTIYF
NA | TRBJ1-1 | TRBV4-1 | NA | TGCGCCAGCAGCCTTCCCCGGTTGGGGAACACTGAAGCTTTCTTT | CASSLPRLGNTEAFF
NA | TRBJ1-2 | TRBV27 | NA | TGTGCCAGCAGTTTAACGCCCGGCGGGGTAACGTCTAACTATGGCTACACCTTC | CASSLTPGGVTSNYGYTF
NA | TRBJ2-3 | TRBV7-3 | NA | TGTGCCAGCAGCGTAACCTTCACAGATACGCAGTATTTT | CASSVTFTDTQYF
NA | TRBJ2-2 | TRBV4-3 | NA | TGCGCCAGCAGCCAAGATCGGGACTTCGTAACCGGGGAGCTGTTTTTT | CASSQDRDFVTGELFF
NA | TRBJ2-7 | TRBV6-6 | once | TGTGCCAGCAGCGACAGTTCCTACGAGCAGTACTTC | CASSDSSYEQYF
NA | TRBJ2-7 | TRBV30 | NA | TGTGCCTGGTACCACCCTGGCCTCGGGCAGTACTTC | CAWYHPGLGQYF
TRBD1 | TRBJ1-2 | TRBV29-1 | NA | TGCAGCGTGGGGACAGGCTATGGCTACACCTTC | CSVGTGYGYTF
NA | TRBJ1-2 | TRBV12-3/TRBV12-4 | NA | TGTGCCAGCAGTTTCGGGGACGGTTATGGCTACACCTTC | CASSFGDGYGYTF
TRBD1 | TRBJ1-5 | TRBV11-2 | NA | TGTGCCAGCAGCCCGACAGGGGATGTGCCCCAGCATTTT | CASSPTGDVPQHF
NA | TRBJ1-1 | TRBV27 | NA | TGTGCCAGCAGTCCGCTGGGACGGCCGAACACTGAAGCTTTCTTT | CASSPLGRPNTEAFF
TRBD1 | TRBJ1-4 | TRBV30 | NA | TGTGCCTGGAGTGTAAACAGGGGGCTCGGAAAACTGTTTTTT | CAWSVNRGLGKLFF
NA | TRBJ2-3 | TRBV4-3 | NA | TGCGCCAGCAGCCAAGGGCCCCTCCGGGGCACAGATACGCAGTATTTT | CASSQGPLRGTDTQYF
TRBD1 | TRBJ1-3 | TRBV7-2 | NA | TGTGCCAGCAGCTCTCAGTGGACAGGGATCTCCTCTGGAAACACCATATATTTT | CASSSQWTGISSGNTIYF
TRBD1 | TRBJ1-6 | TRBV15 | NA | TGTGCCACCAGCAGAGAGACAGGGAAGACGAGGAACTCACCCCTCCACTTT | CATSRETGKTRNSPLHF
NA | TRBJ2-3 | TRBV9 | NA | TGTGCCAGCAGCGTAGGGGGGGACACAGATACGCAGTATTTT | CASSVGGDTDTQYF
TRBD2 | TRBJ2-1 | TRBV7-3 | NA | TGTGCCAGCAGCTCCTCCAGCGGGAGTATTCAGTTCTTC | CASSSSSGSIQFF
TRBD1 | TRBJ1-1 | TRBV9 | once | TGTGCCAGCAGCGTAACGACAGGGGAGGGAACTGAAGCTTTCTTT | CASSVTTGEGTEAFF
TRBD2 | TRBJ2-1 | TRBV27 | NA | TGTGCCAGCAGCTTGCGTACTAGCGGATCCTACAATGAGCAGTTCTTC | CASSLRTSGSYNEQFF
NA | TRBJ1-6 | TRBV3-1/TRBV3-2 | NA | TGTGCCAGCAGCCAAACCGCGAGCTCCTATAATTCACCCCTCCACTTT | CASSQTASSYNSPLHF
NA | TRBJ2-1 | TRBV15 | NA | TGTGCCACCAGCAGAGGGGGGACGGATTACAATGAGCAGTTCTTC | CATSRGGTDYNEQFF
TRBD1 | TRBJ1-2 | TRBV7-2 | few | TGTGCCAGCAGCTACGGGACAGGGATTGGCTACACCTTC | CASSYGTGIGYTF
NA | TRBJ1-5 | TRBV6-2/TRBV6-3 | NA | TGTGCCAGCAGTTTCGGGGCTACCAATCAGCCCCAGCATTTT | CASSFGATNQPQHF
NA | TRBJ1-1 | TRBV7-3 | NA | TGTGCCAGCAGCTTAACAGGGAACATGAACACTGAAGCTTTCTTT | CASSLTGNMNTEAFF
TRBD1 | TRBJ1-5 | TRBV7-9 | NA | TGTGCCAGCAGCTTAGAGGACAGGGCGGGGCAGCCCCAGCATTTT | CASSLEDRAGQPQHF
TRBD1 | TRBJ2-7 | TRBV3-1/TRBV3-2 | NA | TGTGCCAGCCGGGACAGTCACTACGAGCAGTACTTC | CASRDSHYEQYF
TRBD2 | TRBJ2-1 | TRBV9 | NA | TGTGCCAGCAGCGTAGTAGGACTAGCGGATGAGCAGTTCTTC | CASSVVGLADEQFF
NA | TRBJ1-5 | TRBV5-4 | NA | TGTGCCAGCAGCTTGGGAGGGGTTAGCAATCAGCCCCAGCATTTT | CASSLGGVSNQPQHF
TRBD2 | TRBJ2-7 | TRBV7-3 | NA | TGTGCCAGCAGCTTTAGCGGGGGGCCGTCCTACGAGCAGTACTTC | CASSFSGGPSYEQYF
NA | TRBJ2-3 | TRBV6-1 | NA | TGTGCCAGCAGTGTAGTTGAGGAGTCGGCCACAGATACGCAGTATTTT | CASSVVEESATDTQYF
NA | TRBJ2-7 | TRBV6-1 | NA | TGTGCCAGCAGTGAAGGGGCGAATATACTGTCCTACGAGCAGTACTTC | CASSEGANILSYEQYF
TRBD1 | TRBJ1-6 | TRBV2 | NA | TGTGCCAGCGGGACAGGTCCTAATTCACCCCTCCACTTT | CASGTGPNSPLHF
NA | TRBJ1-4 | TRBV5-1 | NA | TGCGCCAGCAGCGCGCCCGCGAGTGAAAAACTGTTTTTT | CASSAPASEKLFF
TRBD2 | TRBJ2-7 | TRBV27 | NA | TGTGCCAGCAGTCCCCACCCGATCTCAACTAGCGGGGGCTACGAGCAGTACTTC | CASSPHPISTSGGYEQYF
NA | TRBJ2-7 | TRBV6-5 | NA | TGTGCCAGCAGGCTAACAGGGAGGCAGTACTTC | CASRLTGRQYF
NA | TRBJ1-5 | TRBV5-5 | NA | TGTGCCAGCAGCTTGGATACGACAGACATTTATCAGCCCCAGCATTTT | CASSLDTTDIYQPQHF
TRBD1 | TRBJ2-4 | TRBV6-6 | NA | TGTGCCAGCAGTTACCCTAGGACAGGAGCAAACATTCAGTACTTC | CASSYPRTGANIQYF
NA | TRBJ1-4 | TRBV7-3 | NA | TGTGCCAGCAGCCTACTTACCTCCGCCTTAAATGAAAAACTGTTTTTT | CASSLLTSALNEKLFF
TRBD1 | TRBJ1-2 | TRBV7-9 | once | TGTGCCAGCAGCCGAATACAGGGGGTAGGCTATGGCTACACCTTC | CASSRIQGVGYGYTF
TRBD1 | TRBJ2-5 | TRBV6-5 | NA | TGTGCCAGCAGGCGAGGGACAGTACAAGAGACCCAGTACTTC | CASRRGTVQETQYF
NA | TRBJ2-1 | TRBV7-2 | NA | TGTGCCAGCAGCTTATGGACGGGGGGCCGCAATGAGCAGTTCTTC | CASSLWTGGRNEQFF
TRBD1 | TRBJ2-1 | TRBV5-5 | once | TGTGCCAGCAGCTTGGGGACAGGGAAAAGGAGTGAGCAGTTCTTC | CASSLGTGKRSEQFF
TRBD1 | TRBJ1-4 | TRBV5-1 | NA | TGCGCCAGGACCGGGACAGGGGGCGGAGAGGGTGAAAAACTGTTTTTT | CARTGTGGGEGEKLFF
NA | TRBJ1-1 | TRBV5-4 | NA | TGTGCCAGCAGCCCTGGAACAAAGTCGGGGAACACTGAAGCTTTCTTT | CASSPGTKSGNTEAFF
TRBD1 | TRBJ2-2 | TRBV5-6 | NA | TGTGCCAGCAGCTGGGGTACCGCCGGGACAGGCACCGGGGAGCTGTTTTTT | CASSWGTAGTGTGELFF
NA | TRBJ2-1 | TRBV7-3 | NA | TGTGCCAGCAGCTTCGGGCCCTTGCTGGAGCAGTTCTTC | CASSFGPLLEQFF
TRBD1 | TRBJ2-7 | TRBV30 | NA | TGTGCCTGGAGTAGACAGGGAAGAGACGAGCAGTACTTC | CAWSRQGRDEQYF
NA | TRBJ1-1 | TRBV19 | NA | TGTGCCAGTAGTAGATGGGAGAACACTGAAGCTTTCTTT | CASSRWENTEAFF
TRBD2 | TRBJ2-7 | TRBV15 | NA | TGTGCCACCAGCAGAGAGGGCGGGGGGGCCTACGAGCAGTACTTC | CATSREGGGAYEQYF
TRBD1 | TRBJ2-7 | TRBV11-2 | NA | TGTGCCAGCAGCTTCGGGACAGGGGCATACGAGCAGTACTTC | CASSFGTGAYEQYF
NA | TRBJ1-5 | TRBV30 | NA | TGTGCCTGGAGTGAAGGGGTCAGTCAGCCCCAGCATTTT | CAWSEGVSQPQHF
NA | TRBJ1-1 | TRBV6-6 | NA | TGTGCCAGCAGGCCCCCGGCAAGGAATGCTGAAGCTTTCTTT | CASRPPARNAEAFF